The 20 T cell receptor beta chains below all came from one sample that was sequenced in a study of regulatory T cells in long-lasting Graves disease. Researchers made TCR beta libraries by using iRepertoire HTBI primers and running Arm-PCR on CDR3 regions. TCRdb re-called the multiplex PCR reads with MiXCR, one entry per CDR3 protein. The profile shows under 800,000 distinct CDR3 sequences, roughly 15% of them singletons. As to time point: newly diagnosed GD, antithyroid drugs for less than 3 months. PBMCs provided the RNA from which the TCR library was made. The data were also submitted as part of a second study, on T cells in Graves' hyperthyroidism and ophthalmopathy.

The sample was peripheral blood mononuclear cells (PBMCs), taken at new diagnosis, from a patient treated with antithyroid drugs. The receptors come from a woman between 25 and 40 years old with Graves disease.

Only a few counts were recorded for this clonotype. The chain uses TRBV6-2 or TRBV6-3 and TRBJ1-3; D unresolved. V lost 6 bases to trimming and J lost 4 bases, with 19 bases between them. Germline V lookup: CDR1 MNHEY, CDR2 SVGEGT. The CDR3 is 16 amino acids. The CDR3 is CASSLGRWIGGNTIYF. CDR3 DNA sequence: TGTGCCAGCAGCCTAGGAAGGTGGATAGGAGGAAACACCATATATTTT.

V gene TRBV19 combines with J gene TRBJ2-1; tentative D call: TRBD2 (6 bases). Germline CDR1 LNHDA, CDR2 SQIVND (reference sequence). The CDR3 has 15 amino acids. V lost 0 bases and J 1 base, leaving 7 bases between the germline ends. CDR3 loop: CASSIEAGSYNEQFF. CDR3 nucleotides: TGTGCCAGTAGTATAGAAGCGGGTTCCTACAATGAGCAGTTCTTC. Combining the CDR3 with reference TRBV19 and TRBJ2-1 gives the whole variable domain DGGITQSPKYLFRKEGQNVTLSCEQNLNHDAMYWYRQDPGQGLRLIYYSQIVNDFQKGDIAEGYSVSREKKESFPLTVTSAQKNPTAFYLCASSIEAGSYNEQFFGPGTRLTVL.

This clonotype was counted ten times or more. The V call is TRBV7-3, the J call TRBJ2-2; D remains unclear. V lost 2 bases to trimming and J lost 0 bases, with 7 bases between them. Germline V gene lookup returns CDR1 SGHTA and CDR2 FQGTGA. There are 15 residues in the CDR3. The chain's CDR3 is CASSLGFANTGELFF. The DNA of the CDR3 is TGTGCCAGCAGCTTAGGTTTCGCGAACACCGGGGAGCTGTTTTTT.

This clonotype was counted many times. The J gene is TRBJ2-1, the V gene TRBV7-9; perhaps TRBD2 as D (6 bases). V lost 5 bases to trimming and J lost 6 bases, with 14 bases between them. In germline, CDR1 is SEHNR, CDR2 FQNEAQ (reference sequence). This CDR3 has 14 amino acids. The CDR3 DNA sequence: TGTGCCAGCAGCCCGAAGGGACTTAGCAATGAGCAGTTCTTC. Translating gives CASSPKGLSNEQFF.

In its sample, this clonotype was seen many times. The chain links TRBV7-3 to TRBJ2-1; 13 nucleotides agree with TRBD2. The CDR3 runs 18 residues. The trim removed 1 base at V and 2 bases at J, leaving 5 bases unmatched. CDR1 is SGHTA, CDR2 FQGTGA, per germline. The CDR3, as DNA: TGTGCCAGCAGCTTAAGGACTAGCGGGAGTAGAACCTACAATGAGCAGTTCTTC. Translating gives CASSLRTSGSRTYNEQFF. Full variable domain (outside the CDR3, taken from reference TRBV7-3 and TRBJ2-1): GAGVSQTPSNKVTEKGKYVELRCDPISGHTALYWYRQSLGQGPEFLIYFQGTGAADDSGLPNDRFFAVRPEGSVSTLKIQRTERGDSAVYLCASSLRTSGSRTYNEQFFGPGTRLTVL.

This clonotype was counted ten times or more. The rearrangement uses TRBV6-2 or TRBV6-3 and TRBJ2-1, with unresolved D. The V end lost 4 bases, the J end lost 4 bases, and 8 bases lay between the germline ends. The CDR3 runs 13 residues. The germline V gene has CDR1 MNHEY and CDR2 SVGEGT. The CDR3 reads CASSSPLYNEQFF. CDR3 in DNA: TGTGCCAGCAGTTCCCCTTTATACAATGAGCAGTTCTTC.

This clonotype was observed many times. The genes are TRBV9 and TRBJ2-7; D gene unclear. With 0 bases removed from V and 5 bases from J, the gap between germline ends came to 15 bases. Germline V lookup: CDR1 SGDLS, CDR2 YYNGEE. The CDR3 has 15 residues. In nucleotides, the CDR3 is TGTGCCAGCAGCGTAGCGCCTCGATATGAGGACGAGCAGTACTTC. It translates to CASSVAPRYEDEQYF.

This clonotype was observed a handful of times. The V gene is TRBV6-5, the J gene TRBJ2-1; tentatively, D is TRBD2 (5 bases). Trimming left V 0 bases short and J 6 bases short, with 15 bases between. Per the germline V gene, CDR1 is MNHEY and CDR2 is SVGAGI. CDR3 size: 16 residues. The CDR3 protein is CASSYSTFGGGNEQFF. In DNA, the CDR3 is TGTGCCAGCAGTTACTCGACTTTTGGTGGAGGCAATGAGCAGTTCTTC.

In this sample, this clonotype turned up many times. The chain has TRBV6-2 or TRBV6-3 and TRBJ1-2; D remains ambiguous. V shed 6 bases and J shed 2 bases, with 10 bases lying between them. The CDR3 is made up of 13 amino acids. Per the germline V gene, CDR1 is MNHEY and CDR2 is SVGEGT. The CDR3 nucleotides read TGTGCCAGCAGCGCCGGGCCAAACTATGGCTACACCTTC. It codes for CASSAGPNYGYTF.

Details on this clonotype: At one end, the junction sequence differs from germline, possibly due to a read error. The rearrangement uses TRBV5-1 and TRBJ2-7, with unresolved D. There are 13 residues in the CDR3. The germline CDR1 and CDR2 sequences are SGHRS and YFSETQ. CDR3 sequence: CASSVEIWDEQYF. CDR3 coding DNA: TGTGCCAGCAGCGTAGAAATTTGGGACGAGCAGTACTTC.

There are a few counts of this clonotype. The chain recombines TRBV30 with TRBJ1-2; no firm D call. CDR3 length: 11 residues. In germline, CDR1 is GTSNPN, CDR2 SVGIG (reference sequence). The V and J ends lost 3 bases and 8 bases respectively, with 10 bases between them. CDR3: CAWRVTGGYTF. CDR3 sequence (DNA): TGTGCCTGGAGAGTTACGGGCGGCTACACCTTC. Filled out from reference TRBV30 and TRBJ1-2, the complete variable domain reads SQTIHQWPATLVQPVGSPLSLECTVEGTSNPNLYWYRQAAGRGLQLLFYSVGIGQISSEVPQNLSASRPQDRQFILSSKKLLLSDSGFYLCAWRVTGGYTFGSGTRLTVV.

This clonotype was observed many times. The J gene is TRBJ1-5, the V gene TRBV28; 8 bases map to TRBD1. Losses at the gene ends were 3 bases for V and 6 bases for J; bases not matched to a gene: 7. Germline CDR1 is MDHEN and CDR2 is SYDVKM. This CDR3 spans 15 amino acids. CDR3 sequence: CASSLGTGNRQPQHF. Here the CDR3 DNA reads TGTGCCAGCAGTTTGGGGACAGGTAATCGTCAGCCCCAGCATTTT.

This clonotype was seen repeatedly, ten times or more. The chain uses TRBV24-1 and TRBJ2-1, with TRBD2 matching over 7 bases. Trimming cost V 4 bases and J 8 bases; bases outside gene matches: 13. Germline V gives CDR1 KGHDR, CDR2 SFDVKD. The CDR3 has 16 amino acids. Here the CDR3 DNA reads TGTGCCACCAGTGACAACGCCAGCGGGAAGCTGTATGAGCAGTTCTTC. Amino acid sequence: CATSDNASGKLYEQFF.

This chain uses TRBV18 with TRBJ2-7, with D perhaps TRBD1 (5 bases). The CDR3 contains 15 residues. The germline gives CDR1 KGHSH, CDR2 LQKENI. The germline V and J ends were trimmed by 2 bases and 6 bases, with 17 bases remaining between them. CDR3 sequence: CASSPILAGRSEQYF. CDR3 DNA sequence: TGTGCCAGCTCACCAATTTTGGCAGGGCGGTCCGAGCAGTACTTC.

This clonotype has ten or more counts. One end of the junction fails to match germline, which may point to a read error. The CDR3 region is CSARGDRANTKAFF. CDR3 in DNA: TGCAGTGCTAGGGGGGACAGGGCGAACACTAAAGCTTTCTTT. V usage is TRBV20-1 and J usage is TRBJ1-1; 9 bases align to TRBD1. CDR3 length equals 14 residues. The V gene's germline CDR1 is DFQATT and CDR2 SNEGSKA (reference sequence).

This clonotype was picked up many times. The gene calls are TRBV3-1 and TRBJ2-3; 11 nucleotides match TRBD2. Germline V gene lookup returns CDR1 LGHDT and CDR2 YNNKEL (reference sequence). This CDR3 comprises 18 residues. V dropped 2 bases and J dropped 2; count of bases not matched to a gene: 9. CDR3 sequence reads: CASSQKMSSGRTTDTQYF. The CDR3 nucleotides read TGTGCCAGCAGCCAAAAGATGTCTAGCGGGAGGACCACAGATACGCAGTATTTT.

Worth noting for this clonotype: This could be a read error, since a much larger clone is one nucleotide away. The V gene is TRBV27, the J gene TRBJ1-5; D may be TRBD1 (6 bases). This CDR3 has 16 amino acids. CDR1 is MNHEY, CDR2 SMNVEV, per germline (reference sequence). V was trimmed by 7 bases and J by 0 bases, leaving 16 bases between them. The CDR3: CASTEAGADSNQPQHF. The CDR3, as DNA: TGTGCCAGCACCGAAGCAGGGGCCGATAGCAATCAGCCCCAGCATTTT.

This clonotype was recorded at least ten times. The CDR3 bases are TGTGCCAGCATTTCGGTTTACAATGAGCAGTTCTTC. This codes for CASISVYNEQFF. V and J are TRBV27 and TRBJ2-1; no reliable D call. The CDR3 loop spans 12 amino acids. Germline V gene data show CDR1 as MNHEY and CDR2 as SMNVEV (reference sequence). Trimming removed 7 bases at V and 4 bases at J, with 8 bases between.

The chain links TRBV30 to TRBJ1-5; 10 bases agree with TRBD1. From germline, CDR1 is GTSNPN and CDR2 SVGIG (reference sequence). The CDR3 loop spans 13 amino acids. J gave up 6 bases and V 8 bases, and 7 bases lay outside the gene matches. This CDR3 is CAADRGQAQPQHF. CDR3 sequence (DNA): TGTGCCGCCGACAGGGGGCAAGCTCAGCCCCAGCATTTT.

The chain combines TRBV19 with TRBJ1-1; TRBD1 matches at 7 bases. V shed 6 bases and J 2 bases; nucleotides not matched to a gene: 9. CDR3 length equals 15 residues. CDR1 is LNHDA, CDR2 SQIVND, per germline (reference sequence). As DNA, the CDR3 is TGTGCCAGTAGGATCCGGGACAGTTATAACACTGAAGCTTTCTTT. Its translation is CASRIRDSYNTEAFF.